This entry lists 32 T cell receptor beta chains sequenced from one sample in a study of CD8 T cells in Susac syndrome. A quantity of roughly 0.5 to 1 ug RNA underwent reverse transcription using random hexamers. TCRdb re-called the immunoSEQ multiplex PCR reads through MiXCR, storing one row per CDR3 protein. The sample lists 160,000 or so distinct CDR3 sequences, around 94% occurring once. The sample comprised CD4+ T cells from PBMCs. The receptors shown here come from a human donor with Susac syndrome.

The rearrangement uses TRBV5-8 and TRBJ2-1; D gene unclear. Trimming cost V 0 bases and J 7 bases, with 11 bases left between them. Germline V gives CDR1 SGHTS, CDR2 YDEGEE. The length of the CDR3 is 14 residues. CDR3 protein: CASSLGRMGNEQFF. As DNA, the CDR3 is TGTGCCAGCAGCTTGGGTCGGATGGGGAATGAGCAGTTCTTC.

This clonotype showed up just once. The V gene is TRBV3-1, the J gene TRBJ1-5, with a tentative D call TRBD1 (5 bases). Between the trimmed V and J ends, which lost 4 bases and 6 bases, there was a span of 16 bases. The CDR3 spans 15 residues. The germline V gene encodes CDR1 LGHDT and CDR2 YNNKEL (reference sequence). CDR3 DNA: TGTGCCAGCAGCCCCGGGACGGTAGAAGGTCAGCCCCAGCATTTT. Amino acid sequence: CASSPGTVEGQPQHF. The whole variable domain, remainder taken from reference TRBV3-1 and TRBJ1-5, is DTAVSQTPKYLVTQMGNDKSIKCEQNLGHDTMYWYKQDSKKFLKIMFSYNNKELIINETVPNRFSPKSPDKAHLNLHINSLELGDSAVYFCASSPGTVEGQPQHFGDGTRLSIL.

This chain uses TRBV15 with TRBJ2-1; TRBD2 might be the D (6 bases). V dropped 5 bases and J dropped 7 bases, with 9 bases sitting between them. CDR1 LNHNV and CDR2 YYDKDF come from the germline V gene (reference sequence). This CDR3 region has 12 residues. The CDR3 spells CATSARGNEQFF. The DNA for the CDR3 is TGTGCCACCAGCGCTCGGGGGAATGAGCAGTTCTTC.

This chain links TRBV20-1 with TRBJ2-7, with TRBD2 identical over 12 bases. CDR1 DFQATT and CDR2 SNEGSKA come from the germline V gene (reference sequence). The length of the CDR3 is 14 residues. Unmatched junction bases numbered 6, after V lost 5 bases and J lost 4 bases. CDR3 protein: CSAPSGTSGYEQYF. The CDR3 DNA reads as TGCAGTGCTCCGTCCGGGACTAGCGGGTACGAGCAGTACTTC.

The genes are TRBV29-1 and TRBJ2-1; the D gene is possibly TRBD1 (6 bases). Germline CDR1 is SQVTM and CDR2 is ANQGSEA. Trimming cost V 7 bases and J 3 bases, with 16 bases left between them. This CDR3 contains 14 residues. The CDR3 region has the DNA TGCAGCGCCCGCAGGGGCAATCTCTACAATGAGCAGTTCTTC. This translates into CSARRGNLYNEQFF.

The chain links TRBV20-1 to TRBJ2-4, with D unresolved. The germline gives CDR1 DFQATT, CDR2 SNEGSKA (reference sequence). The CDR3 is 13 residues long. The V end lost 3 bases, the J end lost 11 bases, and 17 bases lay between the germline ends. CDR3 amino acids: CSARTLTTSFQYF. CDR3 DNA: TGCAGTGCTAGGACCCTTACCACATCGTTTCAGTACTTC.

V and J are TRBV6-4 and TRBJ2-7, with 11 bases that match TRBD1. CDR1 MRHNA and CDR2 SNTAGT come from the germline V gene. CDR3 length: 11 amino acids. Trimming at V came to 4 bases and at J to 11 bases, leaving 1 base not matched to a gene. This CDR3 is CASSAGQGEYF. CDR3 DNA sequence: TGTGCCAGCAGTGCGGGACAGGGGGAGTACTTC.

Comment on this clonotype: Mismatch with germline at one junction end may stem from a read error. This CDR3 reads CASRQAGGNEQFF. The DNA for the CDR3 is TGTGCCAGCAGACAAGCAGGGGGTAATGAGCAGTTCTTC. The chain uses TRBV3-1 and TRBJ2-1, with 7 bases fitting TRBD1. CDR3 size: 13 residues. Germline V gene lookup returns CDR1 LGHDT and CDR2 YNNKEL (reference sequence).

This chain connects TRBV7-2 to TRBJ2-1; 7 nucleotides align to TRBD1. Germline assignment: CDR1 SGHTA and CDR2 FQGNSA. There are 15 residues in the CDR3. After removal of 3 bases from V and 4 bases from J, the junction contained 6 bases not matched to a gene. CDR3: CASSFKTGTYNEQFF. The CDR3 nucleotides are TGTGCCAGCAGCTTTAAGACAGGGACATACAATGAGCAGTTCTTC.

The chain employs TRBV20-1 and TRBJ2-5; TRBD2 matches 7 bases. This CDR3 comprises 12 residues. The trim removed 5 bases at V and 3 bases at J, leaving 3 bases unmatched. The germline gives CDR1 DFQATT, CDR2 SNEGSKA (reference sequence). CDR3 sequence: CSAGLGKETQYF. Here the CDR3 DNA reads TGCAGTGCTGGACTAGGGAAAGAGACCCAGTACTTC.

V is TRBV9 and J is TRBJ1-2; D gene ambiguous. The CDR3 runs to 12 residues. Trimming stripped 3 bases from V and 7 bases from J, with 10 bases between. Germline CDR1 and CDR2: SGDLS and YYNGEE. In DNA form, the CDR3 reads TGTGCCAGCAGCGCCGTGAACGGTGGCTACACCTTC. It codes for CASSAVNGGYTF.

As DNA, the CDR3 is TGTGCCAGCAGCTTGGAGCAGCGGGGGGACACAGATACGCAGTATTTT. Translation gives CASSLEQRGDTDTQYF. V gene TRBV5-4 combines with J gene TRBJ2-3; 9 bases are a match to TRBD2. Germline V CDR1 and CDR2: SGHNT, YYREEE (reference sequence). Trimming at V came to 0 bases and at J to 2 bases, leaving 4 bases not matched to a gene. The CDR3 sequence is 16 residues long.

The chain recombines TRBV5-8 with TRBJ1-2, with D unresolved. The CDR3 is 12 amino acids. The V gene lost 4 bases and the J gene lost 6 bases, with 10 bases spanning the gap. Germline V gene lookup returns CDR1 SGHTS and CDR2 YDEGEE. CDR3 loop: CASSPLKHGYTF. CDR3 nucleotide sequence: TGTGCCAGCAGCCCACTTAAGCATGGCTACACCTTC.

This CDR3 reads CASSTGQGHEQFF. The CDR3 DNA sequence: TGCGCCAGCAGCACGGGACAGGGGCATGAGCAGTTCTTC. The chain couples TRBV5-1 to TRBJ2-1; 10 bases align to TRBD1. This CDR3 is built from 13 residues. Germline trimming cut 4 bases from V and 8 bases from J; bases unmatched to any gene: 3. CDR1 SGHRS and CDR2 YFSETQ come from the germline V gene.

The chain employs TRBV12-3 or TRBV12-4 and TRBJ1-1, with D perhaps TRBD1 (6 bases). V lost 7 bases to trimming and J lost 1 base, with 13 bases between them. The CDR3 contains 14 residues. The CDR3 DNA reads TGTGCCAGCACCACCTCGGGGGCGAACACTGAAGCTTTCTTT. Residues: CASTTSGANTEAFF.

V and J are TRBV5-6 and TRBJ2-1; 14 nucleotides line up with TRBD2. Trimming removed 4 bases from V and 9 bases from J; junction bases left unmatched: 9. This CDR3 has 16 amino acids. Germline values: CDR1 SGHDT, CDR2 YYEEEE. CDR3 sequence reads: CASSTGLAGGHGEQFF. In DNA, the CDR3 is TGTGCCAGCAGCACCGGACTAGCGGGGGGCCACGGTGAGCAGTTCTTC.

This chain joins TRBV3-1 and TRBJ1-1; D call uncertain. Trimming stripped 4 bases from V and 5 bases from J, with 17 bases between. The CDR3 consists of 15 residues. Germline V gene lookup returns CDR1 LGHDT and CDR2 YNNKEL (reference sequence). Written as DNA, the CDR3 is TGTGCCAGCAGCCCGCGGACTGGCCTTAAAACTGAAGCTTTCTTT. Translation: CASSPRTGLKTEAFF.

The CDR3 sequence: CASSDGSGANVLTF. The CDR3 DNA is TGCGCCAGCAGTGACGGATCTGGGGCCAACGTCCTGACTTTC. This rearrangement joins TRBV10-1 to TRBJ2-6; D not resolved. The CDR3 runs 14 residues. The V gene lost 3 bases and the J gene lost 1 base, with 4 bases spanning the gap. Germline CDR1 reads WNHNN; CDR2 reads SYGVQD (reference sequence).

V and J are TRBV25-1 and TRBJ2-3; the match to TRBD2 covers 8 bases. The CDR3 length is 15 residues. CDR1 is MGHDK, CDR2 SYGVNS, per germline. V lost 6 bases to trimming and J lost 5 bases; unmatched junction nucleotides: 10. CDR3 sequence (DNA): TGTGCCAGCAGATCGGGGGGGCCGAGGTTAGATACGCAGTATTTT. It yields the protein CASRSGGPRLDTQYF.

V is TRBV15 and J is TRBJ1-4; 7 positions match TRBD1. CDR1 and CDR2 from the germline V gene are LNHNV and YYDKDF (reference sequence). There are 15 residues in the CDR3. J was trimmed by 8 bases and V by 4 bases; bases with no gene match: 10. Written as DNA, the CDR3 is TGTGCCACCAGCATTACTGACAGGGCTCGCGAAAAACTGTTTTTT. It encodes CATSITDRAREKLFF.

The chain carries TRBV9 and TRBJ1-6; D call uncertain. Trimming cost V 4 bases and J 7 bases, with 9 bases left between them. Looked up from germline, CDR1 is SGDLS and CDR2 is YYNGEE. CDR3 size: 13 residues. The CDR3 DNA follows: TGTGCCAGCAGCCCCCTCGGGAATTCACCCCTCCACTTT. Its protein product is CASSPLGNSPLHF.

The chain uses TRBV6-4 and TRBJ2-1, with 7 bases identical to TRBD2. CDR3 length: 13 amino acids. Per the germline V gene, CDR1 is MRHNA and CDR2 is SNTAGT. J gave up 8 bases and V 8 bases, and 9 bases lay outside the gene matches. The CDR3 loop is CASGVGGKDEQFF. The CDR3, as DNA: TGTGCCAGCGGCGTGGGGGGGAAGGATGAGCAGTTCTTC.

The genes are TRBV18 and TRBJ1-1; the D is unclear. Trimming took 2 bases from V and 3 from J, leaving 10 bases between them. The CDR3 is 14 amino acids. CDR1 is KGHSH and CDR2 is LQKENI in the germline V gene. CDR3 coding DNA: TGTGCCAGCTCACCAGCCGTTGGGGACACTGAAGCTTTCTTT. Its translation is CASSPAVGDTEAFF.

This CDR3 is CASKASRSPLHF. The CDR3 region has the DNA TGTGCCAGCAAGGCGAGTCGGTCACCCCTCCACTTT. V is TRBV28 and J is TRBJ1-6; D remains ambiguous. Germline V gene data show CDR1 as MDHEN and CDR2 as SYDVKM. Trimming pared 7 bases from V and 10 bases from J, leaving 11 bases between. CDR3 length equals 12 residues.

V gene TRBV20-1 combines with J gene TRBJ2-5, with D perhaps matching TRBD1 or TRBD2 (5 bases each). This CDR3 is built from 13 residues. The germline V and J ends were trimmed by 5 bases and 0 bases, with 10 bases remaining between them. Per germline, CDR1 DFQATT and CDR2 SNEGSKA (reference sequence). The CDR3 loop is CSAFWGNQETQYF. The CDR3 DNA follows: TGCAGTGCTTTCTGGGGGAACCAAGAGACCCAGTACTTC.

This clonotype was detected only once. V is TRBV2 and J is TRBJ1-2, with 8 nucleotides matching TRBD1. Unmatched junction bases numbered 2, after V lost 5 bases and J lost 3 bases. Germline V lookup: CDR1 SNHLY, CDR2 FYNNEI. The CDR3 sequence is 13 residues long. In DNA, the CDR3 is TGTGCCAGCAGTACGGGACAGGACTATGGCTACACCTTC. Amino acids: CASSTGQDYGYTF.

The chain couples TRBV7-9 to TRBJ1-2; D perhaps matches TRBD1 (6 bases). This CDR3 region has 12 residues. V was shortened by 3 bases and J by 7 bases, with 9 bases between the two germline ends. Per the germline V gene, CDR1 is SEHNR and CDR2 is FQNEAQ (reference sequence). The CDR3 DNA reads TGTGCCAGCAGCTTCAAAGGGGGTGGCTACACCTTC. Translating gives CASSFKGGGYTF.

The V gene is TRBV20-1, the J gene TRBJ2-7, with 12 bases matching TRBD1. The germline V gene encodes CDR1 DFQATT and CDR2 SNEGSKA (reference sequence). The CDR3 contains 12 residues. V shed 8 bases and J 7 bases; nucleotides not matched to a gene: 6. The CDR3 is CSSGTGGDEQYF. The CDR3 DNA follows: TGCAGTTCAGGGACAGGGGGCGATGAGCAGTACTTC.

The chain combines TRBV12-3 or TRBV12-4 with TRBJ1-5; D possibly corresponds to TRBD1 (5 bases). The CDR3 contains 13 residues. V lost 5 bases and J lost 5, with 10 bases in between. The CDR3 DNA reads TGTGCCAGCAGTCAGGGTCACGATCAGCCCCAGCATTTT. Protein: CASSQGHDQPQHF.

This chain joins TRBV20-1 and TRBJ2-3; 10 nucleotides line up with TRBD1. The V gene's germline CDR1 is DFQATT and CDR2 SNEGSKA (reference sequence). The CDR3 has 14 residues. The V gene end was trimmed by 5 bases and the J gene end by 4 bases; junction bases not matched to a gene: 6. The CDR3 region is CSARQGARADTQYF. The CDR3 bases are TGCAGTGCTCGACAGGGGGCGCGGGCAGATACGCAGTATTTT.

The chain recombines TRBV2 with TRBJ1-6; D call uncertain. Per the germline V gene, CDR1 is SNHLY and CDR2 is FYNNEI. V was trimmed by 3 bases and J by 3 bases, leaving 9 bases between them. The CDR3 runs to 15 residues. As DNA, the CDR3 is TGTGCCAGCAGTGATCGTGGCAGCTATAATTCACCCCTCCACTTT. It yields the protein CASSDRGSYNSPLHF.

This clonotype was observed once. The chain is built from TRBV7-2 and TRBJ1-5; D is ambiguous. Deletions cut 1 base from V and 6 bases from J, with 7 bases between. The CDR3 consists of 13 residues. Germline assignment: CDR1 SGHTA and CDR2 FQGNSA. The CDR3 protein is CASSLDRRQPQHF. CDR3 coding DNA: TGTGCCAGCAGCTTAGACCGTCGTCAGCCCCAGCATTTT.